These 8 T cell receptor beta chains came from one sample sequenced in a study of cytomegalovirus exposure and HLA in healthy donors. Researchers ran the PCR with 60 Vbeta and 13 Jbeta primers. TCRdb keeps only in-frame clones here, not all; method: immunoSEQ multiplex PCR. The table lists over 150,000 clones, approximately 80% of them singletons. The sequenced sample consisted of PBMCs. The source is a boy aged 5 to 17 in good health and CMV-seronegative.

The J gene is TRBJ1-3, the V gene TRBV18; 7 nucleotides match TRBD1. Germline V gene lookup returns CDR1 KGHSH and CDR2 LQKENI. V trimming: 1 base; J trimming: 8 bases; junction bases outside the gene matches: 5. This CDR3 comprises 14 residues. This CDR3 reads CASSPLEGADTIYF. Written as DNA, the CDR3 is TGTGCCAGCTCACCACTGGAGGGGGCGGACACCATATATTTT.

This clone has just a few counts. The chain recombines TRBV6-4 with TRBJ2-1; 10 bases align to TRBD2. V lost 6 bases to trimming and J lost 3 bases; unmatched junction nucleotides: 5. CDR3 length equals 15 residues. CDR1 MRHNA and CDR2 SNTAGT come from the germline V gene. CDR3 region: CASSPRTSGYNEQFF. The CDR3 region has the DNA TGTGCCAGCAGCCCCCGGACTAGCGGCTACAATGAGCAGTTCTTC.

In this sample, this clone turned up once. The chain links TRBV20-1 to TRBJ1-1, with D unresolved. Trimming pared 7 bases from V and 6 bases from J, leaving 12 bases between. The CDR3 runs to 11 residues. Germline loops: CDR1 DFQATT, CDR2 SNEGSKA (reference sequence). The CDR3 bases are TGCAGTGGCGATCGTCGGGCTGAAGCTTTCTTT. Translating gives CSGDRRAEAFF.

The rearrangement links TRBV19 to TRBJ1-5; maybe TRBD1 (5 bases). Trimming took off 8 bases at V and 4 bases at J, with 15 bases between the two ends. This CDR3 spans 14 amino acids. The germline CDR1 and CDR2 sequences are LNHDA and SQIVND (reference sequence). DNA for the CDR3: TGTGCCAGTGATAAGCAGGGTTTAAATCAGCCCCAGCATTTT. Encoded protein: CASDKQGLNQPQHF.

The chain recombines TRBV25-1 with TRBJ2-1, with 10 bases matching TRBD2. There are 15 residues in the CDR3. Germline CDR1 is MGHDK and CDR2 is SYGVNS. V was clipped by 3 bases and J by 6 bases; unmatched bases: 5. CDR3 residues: CASSDLAGALNEQFF. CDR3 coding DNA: TGTGCCAGCAGTGACCTAGCGGGAGCTCTCAATGAGCAGTTCTTC.

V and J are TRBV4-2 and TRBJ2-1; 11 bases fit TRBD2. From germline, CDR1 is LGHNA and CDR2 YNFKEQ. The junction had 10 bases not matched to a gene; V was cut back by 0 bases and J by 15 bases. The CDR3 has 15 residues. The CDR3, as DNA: TGTGCCAGCAGCCAAGAGATAGCGGGGGGGTTGGAGGGGTTCTTC. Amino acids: CASSQEIAGGLEGFF.

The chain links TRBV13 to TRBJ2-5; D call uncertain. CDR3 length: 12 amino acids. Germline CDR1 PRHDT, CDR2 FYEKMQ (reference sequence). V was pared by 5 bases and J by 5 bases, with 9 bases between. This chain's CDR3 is CASSLHGETQYF. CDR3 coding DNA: TGTGCCAGCAGCCTCCACGGGGAGACCCAGTACTTC. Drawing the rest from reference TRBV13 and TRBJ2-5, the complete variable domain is AAGVIQSPRHLIKEKRETATLKCYPIPRHDTVYWYQQGPGQDPQFLISFYEKMQSDKGSIPDRFSAQQFSDYHSELNMSSLELGDSALYFCASSLHGETQYFGPGTRLLVL.

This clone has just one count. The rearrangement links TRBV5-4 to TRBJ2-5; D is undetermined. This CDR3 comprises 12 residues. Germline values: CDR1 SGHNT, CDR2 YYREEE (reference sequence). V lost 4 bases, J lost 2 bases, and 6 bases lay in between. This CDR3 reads CASSGRQETQYF. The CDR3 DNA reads TGTGCCAGCAGCGGGCGTCAAGAGACCCAGTACTTC.